Each of the 32 T cell receptor beta chains below was sequenced from the same sample in a study of identical twins. TCRdb reanalysed the 5' RACE reads using MiXCR and keeps one entry per CDR3 protein. The sample lists some 96,000 distinct CDR3 sequences, about 6% seen once, with 9.5% to 15% in the top ten. Sequenced: memory T cells sorted from blood. All receptors come from a woman aged 45-59 years in good health.

The table lists this clonotype with a few counts. The chain combines TRBV10-3 with TRBJ2-7; maybe TRBD2 (5 bases). V was pared by 0 bases and J by 3 bases, with 15 bases between. Germline values: CDR1 ENHRY, CDR2 SYGVKD. This CDR3 has 16 residues. In DNA, the CDR3 is TGTGCCATCAGTGAGTCGGACCAGGAGGTCGTCTACGAGCAGTACGTC. This translates into CAISESDQEVVYEQYV.

The table lists this clonotype with many counts. V usage is TRBV10-3 and J usage is TRBJ2-3, with TRBD2 identical over 7 bases. Germline V gene data show CDR1 as ENHRY and CDR2 as SYGVKD. The V gene end was trimmed by 7 bases and the J gene end by 6 bases; junction bases not matched to a gene: 4. This CDR3 has 12 amino acids. CDR3 bases: TGTGCCATCACCAATAGCGGGGATACGCAGTATTTT. Protein: CAITNSGDTQYF.

This clonotype was seen many times. The rearrangement uses TRBV6-1 and TRBJ2-1, with 9 positions matching TRBD2. Germline-derived CDR1 and CDR2 are MNHNS and SASEGT. The CDR3 extends over 17 amino acids. V shed 5 bases, J shed 10 bases, and the junction held 18 bases outside the gene matches. CDR3 sequence: CASSFGGWREGRYEQFF. The CDR3 DNA sequence: TGTGCCAGCAGTTTCGGTGGTTGGCGGGAGGGCCGGTACGAGCAGTTCTTC.

Many counts were recorded for this clonotype. The rearrangement uses TRBV5-1 and TRBJ2-1, with D unresolved. In germline, CDR1 is SGHRS, CDR2 YFSETQ. This CDR3 region has 12 residues. V was cut by 4 bases and J by 7 bases, with 9 bases left in between. The CDR3 DNA reads as TGCGCCAGCAGCCTGACGACAAATGAGCAGTTCTTC. Encoded protein: CASSLTTNEQFF.

Ten or more counts support this clonotype. The chain couples TRBV20-1 to TRBJ1-2; TRBD1 aligns across 9 bases. Germline V gives CDR1 DFQATT, CDR2 SNEGSKA (reference sequence). V dropped 6 bases and J dropped 3; count of bases not matched to a gene: 5. CDR3 size: 13 residues. CDR3 in DNA: TGCAGTGCGGACAGGGGACGGGACTATGGCTACACCTTC. Protein: CSADRGRDYGYTF.

This clonotype was detected only a few times. This CDR3 is CASNSGYGYTF. The CDR3 region has the DNA TGTGCCAGCAACTCCGGATATGGCTACACCTTC. The chain is built from TRBV27 and TRBJ1-2; D gene uncertain. In germline, CDR1 is MNHEY, CDR2 SMNVEV (reference sequence). V was shortened by 7 bases and J by 5 bases, with 8 bases between the two germline ends. The CDR3 is made up of 11 amino acids.

This clonotype was observed a handful of times. This sequence joins TRBV11-3 and TRBJ1-1; D call uncertain. Per the germline V gene, CDR1 is SGHNT and CDR2 is YENEEA. The CDR3 runs to 15 residues. V was clipped by 7 bases and J by 0 bases, with 15 bases between them. As DNA, the CDR3 is TGTGCCAGCAAGGCGATGGACCGGATGAACACTGAAGCTTTCTTT. This gives the protein CASKAMDRMNTEAFF.

This clonotype was detected ten times or more. The J gene is TRBJ1-2, the V gene TRBV6-5, with 10 bases matching TRBD1. There are 15 residues in the CDR3. V trimming: 4 bases; J trimming: 5 bases; junction bases outside the gene matches: 7. Germline V CDR1 and CDR2: MNHEY, SVGAGI. The chain's CDR3 is CASSLTGGQGYGYTF. In DNA, the CDR3 is TGTGCCAGCAGTTTGACAGGGGGCCAGGGGTATGGCTACACCTTC.

At least ten counts were recorded for this clonotype. This chain uses TRBV12-3 or TRBV12-4 with TRBJ2-5, with a tentative D call TRBD2 (6 bases). Between the trimmed V and J ends, which lost 2 bases and 6 bases, there was a span of 13 bases. The CDR3 runs to 14 residues. The CDR3 DNA reads as TGTGCCAGCAGTTTATCGGAGGGCTCAAAGACCCAGTACTTC. Translated: CASSLSEGSKTQYF.

Comment on this clonotype: A read error is possible here, since a much larger clone lies one base away. The J gene is TRBJ2-7, the V gene TRBV10-2, with D uncertain. CDR1 WSHSY and CDR2 SAAADI come from the germline V gene. CDR3 length equals 13 residues. CDR3 sequence reads: CASTSEPSHEQYF. The CDR3 coding sequence is TGCGCCAGCACTTCGGAGCCCTCCCACGAGCAGTACTTC.

This clonotype was counted ten times or more. The junction shows a germline mismatch at one end, possibly a read error. The genes are TRBV3-1 and TRBJ2-1; 7 bases match TRBD2. Germline CDR1 is LGHDT and CDR2 is YNNKEL (reference sequence). CDR3 length: 13 residues. The DNA for the CDR3 is TGTGCCAGCAGCCAGGGGGGGGACTGGGGCCCCTCCTTC. It codes for CASSQGGDWGPSF.

Concerning this clonotype: This may be a read error, as it is one base from a much larger clone. The chain couples TRBV5-1 to TRBJ1-4; D unresolved. Germline CDR1 is SGHRS and CDR2 is YFSETQ. The CDR3 loop spans 14 amino acids. The CDR3 region is CASSPTETNENLFF. As DNA, the CDR3 is TGCGCCAGCAGCCCGACGGAAACTAATGAAAACCTGTTTTTT. Full variable domain (rest looked up from reference TRBV5-1 and TRBJ1-4): KAGVTQTPRYLIKTRGQQVTLSCSPISGHRSVSWYQQTPGQGLQFLFEYFSETQRNKGNFPGRFSGRQFSNSRSEMNVSTLELGDSALYLCASSPTETNENLFFGSGTQLSVL.

This clonotype came up many times. This chain uses TRBV9 with TRBJ1-1, with TRBD1 matching over 7 bases. The CDR3 spans 14 residues. CDR1 is SGDLS, CDR2 YYNGEE, per germline. The junction had 9 bases not matched to a gene; V was cut back by 8 bases and J by 2 bases. The CDR3 region is CASGVGDSNTEAFF. The CDR3 coding sequence is TGTGCCAGTGGGGTGGGGGACAGCAACACTGAAGCTTTCTTT.

This clonotype was seen at least ten times. This sequence joins TRBV3-1 and TRBJ2-1; D call uncertain. With 11 bases removed from V and 0 bases from J, the gap between germline ends came to 8 bases. The CDR3 runs 12 residues. The V gene's germline CDR1 is LGHDT and CDR2 YNNKEL (reference sequence). The CDR3 spells CASFNSYNEQFF. The CDR3 bases are TGTGCCTCCTTCAACTCCTACAATGAGCAGTTCTTC.

This clonotype was seen many times. This sequence joins TRBV7-8 and TRBJ2-7; D remains ambiguous. The ends were cut back, 1 base at V and 0 bases at J, with 19 bases in the middle. The CDR3 length is 18 residues. The germline V gene encodes CDR1 SGHVS and CDR2 FQNEAQ. CDR3 in amino acids: CASSLVFQSVATSYEQYF. DNA of the CDR3: TGTGCCAGCAGCTTAGTGTTCCAGTCGGTGGCTACCTCCTACGAGCAGTACTTC.

The gene calls are TRBV15 and TRBJ1-4; TRBD1 is a possible D gene (5 bases). Trimming removed 3 bases from V and 12 bases from J, with 14 bases in between. Per germline, CDR1 LNHNV and CDR2 YYDKDF (reference sequence). There are 13 residues in the CDR3. CDR3 in amino acids: CATSRGGQGQLFF. The DNA for the CDR3 is TGTGCCACCAGCAGGGGAGGACAAGGGCAACTGTTTTTT.

The chain couples TRBV7-2 to TRBJ2-3; D is uncertain. Germline lookup yields CDR1 SGHTA and CDR2 FQGNSA. The germline V and J ends were trimmed by 11 bases and 6 bases, with 18 bases remaining between them. This CDR3 contains 13 residues. The CDR3 here is CACSAGNTDTQYF. In DNA form, the CDR3 reads TGTGCCTGCTCGGCCGGAAACACGGATACGCAGTATTTT.

This clonotype occurred a few times. V gene TRBV29-1 combines with J gene TRBJ1-4, with a possible D match to TRBD1 (5 bases). Germline V gene data show CDR1 as SQVTM and CDR2 as ANQGSEA. CDR3 length equals 12 residues. The V and J ends lost 2 bases and 4 bases respectively, with 5 bases between them. CDR3: CSVEQGNEKLFF. For the CDR3, the DNA is TGCAGCGTTGAACAGGGTAATGAAAAACTGTTTTTT.

In this sample, this clonotype turned up many times. This chain links TRBV7-3 with TRBJ2-1; possible D gene TRBD2, 6 bases. The germline V and J ends were trimmed by 1 base and 0 bases, with 16 bases remaining between them. This CDR3 has 18 amino acids. CDR1 SGHTA and CDR2 FQGTGA come from the germline V gene. The CDR3 nucleotides are TGTGCCAGCAGCTTAAGGGGTGCGGGGATGAGCTCCTACAATGAGCAGTTCTTC. Amino acids: CASSLRGAGMSSYNEQFF.

This clonotype was observed a few times. This chain connects TRBV5-4 to TRBJ2-1, with D perhaps TRBD1 (6 bases). V lost 1 base to trimming and J lost 3 bases, with 14 bases between them. Germline loops: CDR1 SGHNT, CDR2 YYREEE (reference sequence). This CDR3 spans 16 amino acids. The CDR3 reads CASSLKTGPNYNEQFF. For the CDR3, the DNA is TGTGCCAGCAGCTTGAAGACAGGCCCTAACTACAATGAGCAGTTCTTC.

This clonotype showed up many times. The gene calls are TRBV5-4 and TRBJ2-7; D possibly corresponds to TRBD2 (6 bases). Germline lookup yields CDR1 SGHNT and CDR2 YYREEE (reference sequence). This CDR3 contains 14 residues. Trimming left V 4 bases short and J 7 bases short, with 18 bases between. The CDR3 DNA sequence: TGTGCCAGCAGCAGGGAGGACACACCGGGAGAGCAGTACTTC. It encodes CASSREDTPGEQYF.

This clonotype was seen repeatedly, ten times or more. The CDR3 region is CASSPLPTSSQGTEAFF. CDR3 DNA: TGTGCCAGCTCACCACTTCCCACCTCTTCCCAGGGGACTGAAGCTTTCTTT. V is TRBV18 and J is TRBJ1-1; a possible D gene is TRBD1 (6 bases). Germline CDR1 and CDR2: KGHSH and LQKENI. The CDR3 has 17 residues. Trimming pared 1 base from V and 5 bases from J, leaving 20 bases between. Full variable domain (rest looked up from reference TRBV18 and TRBJ1-1): NAGVMQNPRHLVRRRGQEARLRCSPMKGHSHVYWYRQLPEEGLKFMVYLQKENIIDESGMPKERFSAEFPKEGPSILRIQQVVRGDSAAYFCASSPLPTSSQGTEAFFGQGTRLTVV.

This clonotype has a count of ten or more. V usage is TRBV4-1 and J usage is TRBJ2-3; TRBD2 matches 7 bases. CDR1 is MGHRA, CDR2 YSYEKL, per germline. Trimming removed 0 bases from V and 6 bases from J; junction bases left unmatched: 18. This CDR3 has 19 amino acids. DNA for the CDR3: TGCGCCAGCAGCCAAGATTATGGGTTGGCTAGCGGACCAGGGGATACGCAGTATTTT. Amino acids: CASSQDYGLASGPGDTQYF.

Many counts were recorded for this clonotype. V and J are TRBV20-1 and TRBJ2-1; the match to TRBD2 covers 8 bases. This CDR3 has 13 residues. Germline V gives CDR1 DFQATT, CDR2 SNEGSKA (reference sequence). V was pared by 0 bases and J by 13 bases, with 8 bases of the junction left unmatched. CDR3 nucleotide sequence: TGCAGTGCTAGAGATAGGCTAGCGGGCCAACAGTTCTTC. As protein: CSARDRLAGQQFF.

This clonotype was picked up many times. The gene calls are TRBV20-1 and TRBJ2-7; D is undetermined. V was shortened by 5 bases and J by 5 bases, with 13 bases between the two germline ends. Germline values: CDR1 DFQATT, CDR2 SNEGSKA (reference sequence). The CDR3 spans 12 residues. The CDR3 coding sequence is TGCAGTGCTCATTATAACGGCGACGAGCAGTACTTC. This encodes CSAHYNGDEQYF.

There are many counts of this clonotype. CDR3 sequence reads: CASSLSGLAGNVFF. Written as DNA, the CDR3 is TGTGCCAGCAGTTTATCGGGACTAGCGGGAAATGTCTTCTTC. This chain joins TRBV27 and TRBJ2-1, with 13 bases identical to TRBD2. Germline V gene lookup returns CDR1 MNHEY and CDR2 SMNVEV (reference sequence). CDR3 length equals 14 residues. With 0 bases clipped from V and 16 bases from J, the junction kept 6 bases outside the gene matches.

This rearrangement joins TRBV10-2 to TRBJ1-1; the D is unclear. Trimming left V 3 bases short and J 1 base short, with 6 bases between. This CDR3 is 13 amino acids long. CDR1 and CDR2 from the germline V gene are WSHSY and SAAADI. The CDR3 DNA sequence: TGCGCCAGCAGTGACGGCCAGAACACTGAAGCTTTCTTT. Translation: CASSDGQNTEAFF.

This clonotype was seen a few times. The chain uses TRBV7-2 and TRBJ2-1, with TRBD2 identical over 9 bases. V shed 0 bases and J 3 bases; nucleotides not matched to a gene: 6. Germline loops: CDR1 SGHTA, CDR2 FQGNSA. This CDR3 has 17 amino acids. CDR3 bases: TGTGCCAGCAGCTTAGCTGGGTCAGCGGGAGGCTACAATGAGCAGTTCTTC. Its translation is CASSLAGSAGGYNEQFF.

In this sample, this clonotype turned up many times. This chain links TRBV4-2 with TRBJ2-6; 8 positions agree with TRBD2. V was pared by 6 bases and J by 0 bases, with 7 bases of the junction left unmatched. There are 17 residues in the CDR3. The germline CDR1 and CDR2 sequences are LGHNA and YNFKEQ. CDR3 sequence: CASRRSGGSSGANVLTF. DNA of the CDR3: TGTGCCAGCAGGAGGAGCGGGGGTAGCTCTGGGGCCAACGTCCTGACTTTC.

This clonotype has a handful of counts. The chain recombines TRBV7-6 with TRBJ1-2; 7 nucleotides match TRBD1. Germline lookup yields CDR1 SGHVS and CDR2 FNYEAQ. This CDR3 has 13 residues. The V gene end was trimmed by 5 bases and the J gene end by 8 bases; junction bases not matched to a gene: 8. The CDR3 bases are TGTGCCAGCAGCCCCACAGGGGCAGGAGGCTACACCTTC. Translation: CASSPTGAGGYTF.

This clonotype was seen many times. The rearrangement links TRBV3-1 to TRBJ2-3; 7 bases align to TRBD2. V dropped 8 bases and J dropped 5; count of bases not matched to a gene: 10. Per germline, CDR1 LGHDT and CDR2 YNNKEL (reference sequence). The CDR3 contains 14 residues. In nucleotides, the CDR3 is TGTGCCAGCGGGTTAAGCGGGGCGGGAGATACGCAGTATTTT. Its translation is CASGLSGAGDTQYF.

This clonotype was seen many times. The rearrangement links TRBV7-9 to TRBJ2-5; 11 bases are a match to TRBD2. With V trimmed by 4 bases and J by 5 bases, 9 bases remained unmatched. CDR1 and CDR2 (germline): SEHNR, FQNEAQ (reference sequence). This CDR3 spans 16 amino acids. CDR3 bases: TGTGCCAGCAGCTCAGCCGTACTAGCGGGAGTCGAGACCCAGTACTTC. Encoded protein: CASSSAVLAGVETQYF.